The rows below give T cell receptor beta chains drawn from one sample of a study of T cell changes during pregnancy in multiple sclerosis. Produced via immunoSEQ multiplex PCR; TCRdb's table is partial and in-frame only. The table records about 38,000 clones, just under 95% of them present only once. The starting material was CD8+ T cells from peripheral blood mononuclear cells, obtained in the third trimester of pregnancy. Receptor source: a female donor with multiple sclerosis, enrolled in a pregnancy study. The CDR3 runs from the conserved cysteine through the conserved F or W. D genes are given only for firm matches. Rows give clone size only sometimes, using once, few, many, or a class for an expanded clone.

D gene	V gene	clone size	J gene	CDR3 DNA	CDR3 protein
-	TRBV7-9	-	TRBJ2-1	TGTGCCAGCAGCATATCGACAGGGACTGGGAATGAGCAGTTCTTC	CASSISTGTGNEQFF
-	TRBV19	-	TRBJ1-1	TGTGCCAGTAGAGAGGAAGGTGAAGCTTTCTTT	CASREEGEAFF
TRBD1	TRBV25-1	-	TRBJ1-5	TGTGCCAGCAGTGACCGGACAGGGTTTCAGCCCCAGCATTTT	CASSDRTGFQPQHF
TRBD1	TRBV5-4	-	TRBJ2-2	TGTGCCAGCAGCTTAGGCCAGGGGGAAATCACCGGGGAGCTGTTTTTT	CASSLGQGEITGELFF
TRBD1	TRBV14	-	TRBJ2-3	TGTGCCAGCAGCCCCAGGGGGATGGAGACAGATACGCAGTATTTT	CASSPRGMETDTQYF
-	TRBV7-8	-	TRBJ2-7	TGTGCCAGCAGCTTAGCCGGCAGGTCCTACGAGCAGTACTTC	CASSLAGRSYEQYF
-	TRBV4-1	-	TRBJ1-1	TGCGCCAGCAGCCTGCAGGGGCACGCTGAAGCTTTCTTT	CASSLQGHAEAFF
-	TRBV13	once	TRBJ1-3	TGTGCCAGCAGCTTAGGATCAGACTCTGGAAACACCATATATTTT	CASSLGSDSGNTIYF
TRBD1	TRBV30	-	TRBJ2-7	TGTGCCTGGAGTGTAGACAGGGTATCCTACGAGCAGTACTTC	CAWSVDRVSYEQYF
-	TRBV6-5	once	TRBJ2-1	TGTGCCAGCAGTTACCTAGGGGGAGACAATGAGCAGTTCTTC	CASSYLGGDNEQFF
-	TRBV10-3	-	TRBJ1-2	TGTGCCATCAGAGGACAGAGTGGCTACACCTTC	CAIRGQSGYTF
TRBD1	TRBV6-1	-	TRBJ2-3	TGTGCCAGCAGTGAGACAGGGACGGCGGTGGATACGCAGTATTTT	CASSETGTAVDTQYF
-	TRBV19	-	TRBJ1-1	TGTGCCAGTAGTATATATTCAGGGGACACTGAAGCTTTCTTT	CASSIYSGDTEAFF
-	TRBV27	-	TRBJ2-1	TGTGCCAGCAGTTTATCGGCAGGGTTTCACTACAATGAGCAGTTCTTC	CASSLSAGFHYNEQFF
-	TRBV7-3	-	TRBJ1-1	TGTGCCAGCAGCTTAACCAGGGGGAACACTGAAGCTTTCTTT	CASSLTRGNTEAFF
-	TRBV19	-	TRBJ2-1	TGTGCCAGTAGTGAAAGGACAGAGTACAATGAGCAGTTCTTC	CASSERTEYNEQFF
-	TRBV2	-	TRBJ2-2	TGTGCCAGCAGTGAGTCGGGTACACCCGGGGAGCTGTTTTTT	CASSESGTPGELFF
-	TRBV15	once	TRBJ2-7	TGTGCCACCAGCAGAGTTGGAGAAATCTACGAGCAGTACTTC	CATSRVGEIYEQYF
-	TRBV5-1	-	TRBJ2-5	TGCGCCAGCAGCATGTCGGTAGGAGTCCAAGAGACCCAGTACTTC	CASSMSVGVQETQYF
-	TRBV9	-	TRBJ2-7	TGTGCCAGCAGCGACAGGGAAGGCGAGCAGTACTTC	CASSDREGEQYF
-	TRBV2	-	TRBJ2-1	TGTGCCAGTCTCCTAGTAGTCAATGAGCAGTTCTTC	CASLLVVNEQFF
TRBD1	TRBV19	few	TRBJ2-1	TGTGCCAGTAGTATTCCCGGGACAGATCTGTACAATGAGCAGTTCTTC	CASSIPGTDLYNEQFF
TRBD2	TRBV19	-	TRBJ2-1	TGTGCCAGCGGTAGCGGGGTGGGCAATGAGCAGTTCTTC	CASGSGVGNEQFF
TRBD1	TRBV7-3	-	TRBJ2-1	TGTGCCAGCAGCTTAATGGGGACAGGGGGCCTCAATGAGCAGTTCTTC	CASSLMGTGGLNEQFF
-	TRBV6-4	-	TRBJ2-3	TGTGCCAGCAGTGTGACTGGCATGGATACGCAGTATTTT	CASSVTGMDTQYF
TRBD1	TRBV5-6	-	TRBJ1-5	TGTGCCAGCAGCTGGGGACAGGGTGGTCAGCCCCAGCATTTT	CASSWGQGGQPQHF
TRBD1	TRBV25-1	-	TRBJ2-5	TGTGCCAGCAGTGAATATCCCGGGACAGGACGCGAGACCCAGTACTTC	CASSEYPGTGRETQYF
-	TRBV14	-	TRBJ2-3	TGTGCCAGCAGGGTAACAGGGTCAGATACGCAGTATTTT	CASRVTGSDTQYF
-	TRBV11-2	-	TRBJ2-4	TGTGCCAGCAGCCTAGAAGGAGGGACCAAAAACATTCAGTACTTC	CASSLEGGTKNIQYF
TRBD2	TRBV4-1	-	TRBJ2-7	TGCGCCAGCAGCCTCGGACTAGCGGGGGGCACTCCAGGGGAGCAGTACTTC	CASSLGLAGGTPGEQYF
-	TRBV25-1	-	TRBJ2-7	TGTGCCAGCAGTGGGCAGGACGAGCAGTACTTC	CASSGQDEQYF
-	TRBV7-9	-	TRBJ2-4	TGTGCCAGCAGCACTTGGGCCAAAAACATTCAGTACTTC	CASSTWAKNIQYF
TRBD1	TRBV19	-	TRBJ2-7	TGTGCCAGTACCCCGGGACAGGGTTCCTACGAGCAGTACTTC	CASTPGQGSYEQYF
TRBD2	TRBV11-2	-	TRBJ2-5	TGTGCCAGCAGCTTGTACCTAGCGGGCGAGGAGACCCAGTACTTC	CASSLYLAGEETQYF
TRBD2	TRBV7-9	-	TRBJ2-7	TGTGCCAGCAGCTCAGGGGGGGGGACTAGCGGGGACCCTCACTTC	CASSSGGGTSGDPHF
TRBD1	TRBV14	-	TRBJ1-1	TGTGCCAGCAGCCTGACAGGGCTCACTGAAGCTTTCTTT	CASSLTGLTEAFF
-	TRBV4-1	-	TRBJ2-3	TGCGCCAGCAGCCAAGAACAAGTTGCAGATACGCAGTATTTT	CASSQEQVADTQYF
-	TRBV4-1	-	TRBJ1-5	TGCGCCAGCAGCCTCACGGACAGTAGCAATCAGCCCCAGCATTTT	CASSLTDSSNQPQHF
-	TRBV2	-	TRBJ1-4	TGTGCCAGCACCATCTTACAGGCTGCAACTAATGAAAAACTGTTTTTT	CASTILQAATNEKLFF
TRBD2	TRBV6-1	-	TRBJ2-2	TGTGCCAGCAGTGAAGCGCTAGCGGGGCTTAACACCGGGGAGCTGTTTTTT	CASSEALAGLNTGELFF
TRBD1	TRBV27	-	TRBJ1-6	TGTGCCAGCAGTTTAGGGCAGGGGGCGTCTCCCCTCCACTTT	CASSLGQGASPLHF
TRBD2	TRBV2	-	TRBJ2-1	TGTGCCAGCAGTGAACAGGCGGGGGGCCAGTACAATGAGCAGTTCTTC	CASSEQAGGQYNEQFF
-	TRBV4-2	-	TRBJ1-2	TGTGCCAGCAGCCCTATCGAGAGACAGGCCTACTATGGCTACACCTTC	CASSPIERQAYYGYTF
TRBD1	TRBV7-6	once	TRBJ2-2	TGTGCCAGCAGCTTAAGGACAGGGGCCGCTCTTAACGGGGAGCTGTTTTTT	CASSLRTGAALNGELFF
-	TRBV28	medium-sized	TRBJ2-3	TGTGCCAGCAGTATTCCCGCGGCAGATACGCAGTATTTT	CASSIPAADTQYF
-	TRBV18	-	TRBJ1-2	TGTGCCAGCTCACCACCCGGACAGTCCTATGGCTACACCTTC	CASSPPGQSYGYTF
-	TRBV6-5	-	TRBJ1-1	TGTGCCAGCAGTTACGGAGCTGAAGCTTTCTTT	CASSYGAEAFF